The subject of this entry is one T cell receptor beta chain. This sample is part of a study of T-cell memory formation after mild COVID-19. The CDR3 loop spans 15 amino acids. Trimming cost V 0 bases and J 4 bases, with 12 bases left between them. Germline-derived CDR1 and CDR2 are SGDLS and YYNGEE. Each CDR3 protein gets one entry after TCRdb re-called the 5' RACE reads with MiXCR. The profile covers 270,000 or so distinct CDR3 sequences, with 16% appearing a single time and 22% taken by the ten largest. The receptor's source is a man between 18 and 35 years old who had mild COVID-19 (a few samples of this study predate the infection). Cell type and time point are not known. V usage is TRBV9 and J usage is TRBJ2-3; D gene ambiguous. Sequenced input: PBMCs or a T cell subset sorted from them (not recorded which). CDR3 in amino acids: CASSVEGWTADTQYF. In DNA form, the CDR3 reads TGTGCCAGCAGCGTAGAAGGGTGGACGGCAGATACGCAGTATTTT.